Each of the 18 T cell receptor beta chains below was sequenced from the same sample in a study of T cell clonotyping in hematopoietic cell transplantation. Some clones are missing from TCRdb's copy, which holds only in-frame ones; the method was immunoSEQ multiplex PCR. The sample has 11,000 to 15,000 clones, about three fifths seen once; the top ten hold around 9.3%. The specimen was PBMCs. These receptors came from a human donor who either received an allogeneic hematopoietic cell transplant for a myeloid malignancy or was a related donor (not recorded which). Some clones in this sample may be carry-over from other donors' samples.

This rearrangement joins TRBV19 to TRBJ1-3, with D perhaps TRBD1 (5 bases). There are 16 residues in the CDR3. CDR1 is LNHDA and CDR2 is SQIVND in the germline V gene (reference sequence). V lost 0 bases and J lost 2, with 11 bases in between. The CDR3 sequence: CASSIDKRGAGNTIYF. CDR3 nucleotides: TGTGCCAGTAGTATAGATAAGAGGGGCGCTGGAAACACCATATATTTT. Variable domain in full (rest from reference TRBV19 and TRBJ1-3): DGGITQSPKYLFRKEGQNVTLSCEQNLNHDAMYWYRQDPGQGLRLIYYSQIVNDFQKGDIAEGYSVSREKKESFPLTVTSAQKNPTAFYLCASSIDKRGAGNTIYFGEGSWLTVV.

The rearrangement links TRBV7-2 to TRBJ2-7; TRBD1 might be the D (6 bases). The germline gives CDR1 SGHTA, CDR2 FQGNSA. The CDR3 contains 18 residues. V lost 4 bases and J lost 0, with 22 bases in between. The CDR3 loop reads CASSSIFRQERFSYEQYF. The CDR3, as DNA: TGTGCCAGCAGCTCTATTTTCAGACAGGAGCGATTCTCCTACGAGCAGTACTTC.

CDR3 region: CASSENNNNQPQHF. CDR3 in DNA: TGTGCCAGCAGTGAAAATAACAACAATCAGCCCCAGCATTTT. The genes are TRBV6-1 and TRBJ1-5; D gene uncertain. This CDR3 spans 14 amino acids. Between the trimmed V and J ends, which lost 2 bases and 3 bases, there was a span of 8 bases. From germline, CDR1 is MNHNS and CDR2 SASEGT.

The chain has TRBV10-3 and TRBJ2-2, with TRBD1 identical over 9 bases. Germline trimming cut 10 bases from V and 5 bases from J; bases unmatched to any gene: 8. The CDR3 length is 14 residues. Germline V gene sequence: CDR1 ENHRY, CDR2 SYGVKD. CDR3 nucleotide sequence: TGTGCCACTTCCCGGGACAGGGCTACCGGGGAGCTGTTTTTT. It codes for CATSRDRATGELFF.

V is TRBV6-5 and J is TRBJ2-2, with D possibly matching TRBD2 (6 bases). The germline V and J ends were trimmed by 6 bases and 7 bases, with 15 bases remaining between them. CDR3 size: 14 residues. Germline CDR1 and CDR2: MNHEY and SVGAGI. The DNA for the CDR3 is TGTGCCAGCAGCGCGACTAGGGGTAGCGGGGAGCTGTTTTTT. This gives the protein CASSATRGSGELFF.

This chain joins TRBV6-6 and TRBJ1-5, with D uncertain. Trimming removed 7 bases at V and 3 bases at J, with 19 bases between. CDR3 length: 16 amino acids. The V gene's germline CDR1 is MNHNY and CDR2 SVGAGI (reference sequence). This chain's CDR3 is CASTIDPDEINQPQHF. For the CDR3, the DNA is TGTGCCAGCACCATTGATCCCGACGAGATCAATCAGCCCCAGCATTTT.

The V gene is TRBV27, the J gene TRBJ2-2, with a weak D call TRBD1 (6 bases). Germline values: CDR1 MNHEY, CDR2 SMNVEV (reference sequence). Trimming took 5 bases from V and 7 from J, leaving 14 bases between them. The length of the CDR3 is 14 residues. The CDR3 DNA follows: TGTGCCAGCAGTCTAGTCTGGACAGACGGGGAGCTGTTTTTT. Its translation is CASSLVWTDGELFF.

The chain links TRBV2 to TRBJ2-5; 7 bases fit TRBD1. The end of the DNA is better explained by TRBJ2-7, so the J call may be wrong. The CDR3 has 21 amino acids. Germline lookup yields CDR1 SNHLY and CDR2 FYNNEI. CDR3 protein: CASNGPPGQVTRYSSNYEQYF. The CDR3 DNA is TGTGCCAGCAACGGCCCTCCTGGACAGGTGACAAGATATTCCTCGAACTACGAGCAGTACTTC.

The chain employs TRBV4-1 and TRBJ1-2, with no clear D. Trimming took off 0 bases at V and 7 bases at J, with 9 bases between the two ends. The CDR3 runs 13 residues. CDR1 MGHRA and CDR2 YSYEKL come from the germline V gene. CDR3 sequence (DNA): TGCGCCAGCAGCCAAGATACTAGTGGTGGCTACACCTTC. Amino acids: CASSQDTSGGYTF.

This sequence joins TRBV30 and TRBJ1-1; D is uncertain. The CDR3 is 13 amino acids. V was pared by 4 bases and J by 1 base, with 10 bases between. The germline CDR1 and CDR2 sequences are GTSNPN and SVGIG (reference sequence). The DNA for the CDR3 is TGTGCCTGGATGGTCAGTCCGAACACTGAAGCTTTCTTT. Its protein is CAWMVSPNTEAFF.

CDR3 loop: CASSQELGLQYEQYF. CDR3 DNA sequence: TGCGCCAGCAGCCAAGAGCTCGGACTCCAGTACGAGCAGTACTTC. The rearrangement links TRBV4-1 to TRBJ2-7; possible D gene TRBD2, 5 bases. The CDR3 runs 15 residues. Germline values: CDR1 MGHRA, CDR2 YSYEKL. Deletions cut 0 bases from V and 4 bases from J, with 13 bases between.

The chain couples TRBV5-6 to TRBJ1-2; TRBD1 is a possible D gene (5 bases). Trimming pared 0 bases from V and 2 bases from J, leaving 5 bases between. The germline V gene has CDR1 SGHDT and CDR2 YYEEEE. The CDR3 has 13 residues. CDR3 nucleotide sequence: TGTGCCAGCAGCTTGGAGGGGAACTATGGCTACACCTTC. Protein sequence: CASSLEGNYGYTF.

The V call is TRBV28, the J call TRBJ2-2; 7 positions match TRBD2. This CDR3 spans 12 amino acids. V lost 6 bases to trimming and J lost 6 bases; unmatched junction nucleotides: 1. Germline values: CDR1 MDHEN, CDR2 SYDVKM. CDR3 protein: CASRLAAGELFF. The CDR3 DNA reads as TGTGCCAGCAGGCTAGCGGCCGGGGAGCTGTTTTTT.

V and J are TRBV27 and TRBJ1-2; D may be TRBD1 (6 bases). This CDR3 has 15 residues. Per the germline V gene, CDR1 is MNHEY and CDR2 is SMNVEV (reference sequence). V dropped 2 bases and J dropped 8 bases, with 18 bases sitting between them. CDR3 region: CASSLQPGGGGGYTF. As DNA, the CDR3 is TGTGCCAGCAGTTTACAGCCCGGGGGCGGGGGGGGCTACACCTTC.

This chain uses TRBV30 with TRBJ2-7; a weak D match, TRBD1 (6 bases). The V and J ends lost 5 bases and 7 bases respectively, with 12 bases between them. The germline V gene encodes CDR1 GTSNPN and CDR2 SVGIG (reference sequence). There are 11 residues in the CDR3. The CDR3 spells CAWVGAGEQYF. The CDR3 nucleotides are TGTGCCTGGGTGGGGGCAGGGGAGCAGTACTTC.

A single count supports this clone. V gene TRBV4-1 combines with J gene TRBJ1-2, with 9 bases aligning to TRBD1. CDR3 length: 15 amino acids. The V gene end was trimmed by 4 bases and the J gene end by 4 bases; junction bases not matched to a gene: 7. Germline V lookup: CDR1 MGHRA, CDR2 YSYEKL. The CDR3 DNA sequence: TGCGCCAGCAGCCCCACAGGGGGCAATCCCTATGGCTACACCTTC. Residues: CASSPTGGNPYGYTF.

The chain links TRBV6-5 to TRBJ1-5; no reliable D call. V was shortened by 0 bases and J by 5 bases, with 5 bases between the two germline ends. The CDR3 consists of 13 residues. The germline gives CDR1 MNHEY, CDR2 SVGAGI. This chain's CDR3 is CASSYSSDQPQHF. The CDR3 region has the DNA TGTGCCAGCAGTTACTCCAGTGATCAGCCCCAGCATTTT.

The chain carries TRBV10-3 and TRBJ2-7; D call uncertain. The V end was cut by 5 bases, the J end by 1 base, with 6 bases between. The germline V gene encodes CDR1 ENHRY and CDR2 SYGVKD. The CDR3 has 12 amino acids. This CDR3 is CAISRDSYEQYF. In DNA, the CDR3 is TGTGCCATCAGTAGGGATTCCTACGAGCAGTACTTC.